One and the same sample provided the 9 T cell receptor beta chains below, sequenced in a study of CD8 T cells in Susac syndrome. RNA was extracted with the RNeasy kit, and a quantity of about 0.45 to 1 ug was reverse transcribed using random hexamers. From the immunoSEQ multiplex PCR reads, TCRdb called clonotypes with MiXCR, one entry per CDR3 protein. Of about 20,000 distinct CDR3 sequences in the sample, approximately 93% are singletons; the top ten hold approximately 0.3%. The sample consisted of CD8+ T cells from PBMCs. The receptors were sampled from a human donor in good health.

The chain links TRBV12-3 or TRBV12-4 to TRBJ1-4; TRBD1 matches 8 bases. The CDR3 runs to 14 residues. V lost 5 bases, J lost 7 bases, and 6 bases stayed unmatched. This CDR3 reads CASSLGQGGEKLFF. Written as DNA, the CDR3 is TGTGCCAGCAGTCTCGGACAGGGCGGTGAAAAACTGTTTTTT.

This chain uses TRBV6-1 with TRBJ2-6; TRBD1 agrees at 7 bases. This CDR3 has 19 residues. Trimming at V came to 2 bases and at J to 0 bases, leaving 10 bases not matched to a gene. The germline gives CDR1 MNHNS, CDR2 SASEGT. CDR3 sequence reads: CASSEKQGLVPSGANVLTF. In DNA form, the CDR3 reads TGTGCCAGCAGTGAAAAACAGGGGCTTGTTCCCTCTGGGGCCAACGTCCTGACTTTC.

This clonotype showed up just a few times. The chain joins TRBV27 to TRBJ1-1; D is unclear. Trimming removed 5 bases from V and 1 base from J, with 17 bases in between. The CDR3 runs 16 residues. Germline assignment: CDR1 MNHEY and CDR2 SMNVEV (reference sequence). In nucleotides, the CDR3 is TGTGCCAGCAGTCCCGCCTATATGGGTTCGAACACTGAAGCTTTCTTT. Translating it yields CASSPAYMGSNTEAFF.

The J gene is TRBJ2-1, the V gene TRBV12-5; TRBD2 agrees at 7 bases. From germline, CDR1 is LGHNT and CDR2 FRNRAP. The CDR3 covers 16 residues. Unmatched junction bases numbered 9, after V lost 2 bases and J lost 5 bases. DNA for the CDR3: TGTGCTAGTGGTTTGTGGTCCCAGCGGGGTAACAATGAGCAGTTCTTC. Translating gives CASGLWSQRGNNEQFF.

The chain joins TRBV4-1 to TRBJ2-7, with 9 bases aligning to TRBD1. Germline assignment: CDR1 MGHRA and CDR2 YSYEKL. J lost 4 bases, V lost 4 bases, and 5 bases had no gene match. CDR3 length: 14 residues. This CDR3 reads CASSPRDREYEQYF. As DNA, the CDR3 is TGCGCCAGCAGCCCGCGGGACAGGGAGTACGAGCAGTACTTC.

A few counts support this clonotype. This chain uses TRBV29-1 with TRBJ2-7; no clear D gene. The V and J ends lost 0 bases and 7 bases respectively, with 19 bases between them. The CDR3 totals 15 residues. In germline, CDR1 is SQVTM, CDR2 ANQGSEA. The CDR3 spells CSVEDKETTLREQYF. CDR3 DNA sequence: TGCAGCGTTGAAGATAAGGAGACAACACTACGGGAGCAGTACTTC.

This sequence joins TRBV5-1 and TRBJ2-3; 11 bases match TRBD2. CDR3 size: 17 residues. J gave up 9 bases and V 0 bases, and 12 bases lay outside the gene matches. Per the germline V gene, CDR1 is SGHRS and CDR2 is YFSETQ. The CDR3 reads CASSLAMGLAARGTQYF. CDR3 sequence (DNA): TGCGCCAGCAGCTTGGCTATGGGACTAGCGGCCCGAGGAACGCAGTATTTT.

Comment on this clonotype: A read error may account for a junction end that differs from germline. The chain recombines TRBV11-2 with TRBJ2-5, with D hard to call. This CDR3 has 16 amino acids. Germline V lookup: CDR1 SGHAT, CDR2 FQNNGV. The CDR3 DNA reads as TGTGCCAGCAGCCTCATGAGAGTGACGGAACAAGAGACCCTGTACTTC. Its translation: CASSLMRVTEQETLYF. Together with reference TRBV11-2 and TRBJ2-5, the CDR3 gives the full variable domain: EAGVAQSPRYKIIEKRQSVAFWCNPISGHATLYWYQQILGQGPKLLIQFQNNGVVDDSQLPKDRFSAERLKGVDSTLKIQPAKLEDSAVYLCASSLMRVTEQETLYFGPGTRLLVL.

The CDR3 loop is CASSYRSTGLTEAFF. In DNA form, the CDR3 reads TGTGCCAGCAGTTACAGATCGACAGGTCTCACTGAAGCTTTCTTT. This chain links TRBV6-2 or TRBV6-3 with TRBJ1-1; the D gene is possibly TRBD1 (6 bases). The CDR3 contains 15 residues. V was cut by 2 bases and J by 4 bases, with 14 bases left in between. CDR1 MNHEY and CDR2 SVGEGT come from the germline V gene.